The present TCR beta chain was sequenced within a study of shared clonotypes between healthy human individuals. Study overall: Used for every donor were three CD4 naive, three CD4 memory, two CD8 naive and one CD8 memory plate. Points from the study as a whole: It was the non-shared clonotypes that had lower generation probabilities than clonotypes shared by all four donors. About 5% of naive CD4 clonotypes were shared across several donors.

Sorted-subset replicate PCR reactions contained roughly 210 ng DNA, corresponding to tens of thousands of T cell genomes. Profiled with immunoSEQ multiplex PCR; TCRdb holds only in-frame clones, not every one. Among more than 1 million clones listed, roughly 74% were seen once. This clone was recorded only once. The antigen is unknown. This CDR3 region has 16 residues. CDR1 and CDR2 (germline): KGHSH, LQKENI. V was cut by 3 bases and J by 3 bases, with 17 bases left in between. Sequencing was performed on memory CD4+ T cells from PBMCs. The sample's subset: CD45RA-negative fraction. The source is a man aged 18 to 30 in good health. Some clones in this sample may be carry-over from other donors' samples. The chain is built from TRBV18 and TRBJ1-2; unclear D gene. CDR3 region: CASSPGGMRWYYGYTF. DNA for the CDR3: TGTGCCAGCTCACCTGGAGGGATGAGGTGGTACTATGGCTACACCTTC.